These T cell receptor beta chains were read from a single sample in a study of T cells in Graves' hyperthyroidism and ophthalmopathy. MiXCR, run by TCRdb on the multiplex PCR reads, gives a single entry per CDR3 protein. This sample has around 290,000 distinct CDR3 sequences; about 14% occur once, and the top ten carry 7.8%. The sequencing input was blood. The receptor source for this set is a young woman with Graves' hyperthyroidism that later progressed to Graves' ophthalmopathy. Both conserved end residues are part of each CDR3. A D gene is named only where the DNA matches it firmly. A clone size is listed for some rows: how often the clone was seen (once, few, many), or a class if it is expanded.

v_gene	d_gene	j_gene	abundance	CDR3nt	CDR3aa
TRBV19	TRBD1	TRBJ1-1	-	TGTGCCAGTAGTCGAGGGGGCGTTGGGGACACTGAAGCTTTCTTT	CASSRGGVGDTEAFF
TRBV19	-	TRBJ2-1	-	TGTGCCGTTAATGGGGCGGGAAGCTCCTACAATGAGCAGTTCTTC	CAVNGAGSSYNEQFF
TRBV28	-	TRBJ2-7	many	TGTGCCAGCAGTACAAGATCGGACATCGGCGAGCAGTACTTC	CASSTRSDIGEQYF
TRBV27	-	TRBJ2-6	few	TGTGCCAGCAGTACCTCGGGGGCTGGGGCCAACGTCCTGACTTTC	CASSTSGAGANVLTF
TRBV27	-	TRBJ2-7	few	TGTGCCAGCAGTTTATGGGGACCCTACGAGCAGTACTTC	CASSLWGPYEQYF
TRBV24-1	-	TRBJ2-2	many	TGTGCCACCAGTGATCGGGGGGCGTCCCCCGGGGAGCTGTTTTTT	CATSDRGASPGELFF
TRBV6-2/TRBV6-3	TRBD1	TRBJ2-7	many	TGTGCCAGCAGTTACTCAGGGGACAGTTACTACGAGCAGTACTTC	CASSYSGDSYYEQYF
TRBV6-2/TRBV6-3	-	TRBJ2-1	-	TGTGCCAGAAATTTATCGGACAGTATGCTCCCCGGCTCCAATGAGCAGTTCTTC	CARNLSDSMLPGSNEQFF
TRBV5-1	-	TRBJ1-6	once	TGCGCCAGCAGCTCGGGCGGGATCCAAGAGGCACCCCTCCACTTT	CASSSGGIQEAPLHF
TRBV7-8	-	TRBJ2-7	-	TGTGCCAGCAGCCCTATTGGGGGGAGTGAGCAGTACTTC	CASSPIGGSEQYF
TRBV4-3	TRBD1	TRBJ1-6	few	TGCGCCAGCAGCCAAGACGGGACAGGGGTGTCACCCCTCCACTTT	CASSQDGTGVSPLHF
TRBV28	TRBD2	TRBJ2-7	many	TGTGCCAGCAGTACAATAGCGGGAGGCCCCTACGAGCAGTACTTC	CASSTIAGGPYEQYF
TRBV20-1	-	TRBJ2-5	many	TGCAGTGCCTACGGTCCCGAGACCCAGTACTTC	CSAYGPETQYF
TRBV27	-	TRBJ1-1	many	TGTGCCAGCAGTTTTCGACCAGGCACTGAAGCTTTCTTT	CASSFRPGTEAFF
TRBV19	-	TRBJ2-2	few	TGTGCCAGTAGTATAACGGGGTCGACAACCGCCCAATGGACCGGGGAGCTGTTTTTT	CASSITGSTTAQWTGELFF
TRBV28	-	TRBJ1-5	many	TGTGCCAGCATGAGGGGTGGTCAGCCCCAGCATTTT	CASMRGGQPQHF
TRBV7-2	-	TRBJ2-2	few	TGTGCCAGCAGCTTTTACTACACCGGGGAGCTGTTTTTT	CASSFYYTGELFF
TRBV4-1	TRBD2	TRBJ2-1	many	TGCGCCAGCAGCCTCTCGACTAGCGGGGACAATGAGCAGTTCTTC	CASSLSTSGDNEQFF
TRBV9	TRBD2	TRBJ2-7	-	TGTGCCAGCAGCGTAGGTCCGGGAGGCCCTACATTCGAGCAGTACTTC	CASSVGPGGPTFEQYF
TRBV7-7	TRBD1	TRBJ2-2	many	TGTGCTAGCTCAAGGGACAGTAACACCGGGGAGCTGTTTTTT	CASSRDSNTGELFF
TRBV27	-	TRBJ2-1	many	TGTGCCACCACCGGGGGTCTCGCCTACAATGAGCAGTTCTTC	CATTGGLAYNEQFF
TRBV6-9	-	TRBJ1-1	few	TGTGCCAGCAGTTTAGGAGTTCGCTCTGAAGCTTTCTTT	CASSLGVRSEAFF
TRBV27	TRBD1	TRBJ2-1	few	TGTGCCAGCAGATCCCGGGACAGGGCCTACAATGAGCAGTTCTTC	CASRSRDRAYNEQFF
TRBV6-2/TRBV6-3	TRBD2	TRBJ2-1	many	TGTGCCAGCAGCGACGGGACTAGCGGGCCCTACAATGAGCAGTTCTTC	CASSDGTSGPYNEQFF
TRBV7-9	-	TRBJ2-7	many	TGTGCCAGCAGCTTAGCGGAGCCCCCCTACGAGCAGTACTTC	CASSLAEPPYEQYF
TRBV6-2/TRBV6-3	TRBD1	TRBJ2-7	many	TGTGCCAGCAGTGCGTCCGGGACAGGCTCCTACGAGCAGTACTTC	CASSASGTGSYEQYF
TRBV4-3	-	TRBJ2-1	-	TGCGCCAGCAGCCAAGCTCGGACAGTTTACAATGAGCAGTTCTTC	CASSQARTVYNEQFF
TRBV9	-	TRBJ2-4	-	TGTGCCAGCAGCGTAGGGGGGGTAGCCAAAAACATTCAGTACTTC	CASSVGGVAKNIQYF
TRBV6-2/TRBV6-3	-	TRBJ2-7	many	TGTGCCAGCAGTTCAATGATATGGGAGCAGTACTTC	CASSSMIWEQYF
TRBV11-1	-	TRBJ1-2	many	TGTGCCAGCAGTCCCGGACAGCTCGGAGTTTATGGCTACACCTTC	CASSPGQLGVYGYTF
TRBV20-1	TRBD2	TRBJ2-1	many	TGCAGTGCTAGCGGGCCGGGACTAGCGACTAGCTCCTACAATGAACAGTTCTTC	CSASGPGLATSSYNEQFF
TRBV28	-	TRBJ1-2	many	TGTGCCAGCAGAGCACCAGGGGAGGGCTATGGCTACACCTTC	CASRAPGEGYGYTF
TRBV27	TRBD2	TRBJ2-2	few	TGTGCCAGCAGTCTTCTCCTTAGCGGGAGAACCGGGGAGCTGTTTTTT	CASSLLLSGRTGELFF
TRBV19	-	TRBJ2-7	once	TGTGCCAGTAGTATTCTCCCATCCTACGAGCAGTACTTC	CASSILPSYEQYF
TRBV28	-	TRBJ2-7	many	TGTGCCAGCAGTTCCGGTAGGACCTACTACGAGCAGTACTTC	CASSSGRTYYEQYF
TRBV29-1	-	TRBJ1-1	many	TGCAGCGGCCATCAGGGGAACACTGAAGCTTTCTTT	CSGHQGNTEAFF
TRBV7-3	-	TRBJ2-3	many	TGTGCCAGCAGCTTAGTGGGCGGGACGGTAGATACGCAGTATTTT	CASSLVGGTVDTQYF
TRBV10-3	-	TRBJ1-2	many	TGTGCCATCAGTGAGTCTTCCATTGAGGGCTACACCTTC	CAISESSIEGYTF
TRBV5-6	TRBD1	TRBJ2-7	many	TGTGCCAGCAGTTTGACAGGGGCCATCTACGAGCAGTACTTC	CASSLTGAIYEQYF
TRBV7-3	-	TRBJ2-2	-	TGTGCCCCCGGAGGGATGGACACCGGGGAGCTGTTTTTT	CAPGGMDTGELFF
TRBV3-1	TRBD2	TRBJ2-5	many	TGTGCCAGCAGCCAAGGACTAGCGGGTTTGGAGACCCAGTACTTC	CASSQGLAGLETQYF
TRBV29-1	-	TRBJ1-1	many	TGCAGCGCAATCCTTGGGGGGGGGGCGCTTACTGAAGCTTTCTTT	CSAILGGGALTEAFF
TRBV5-5	-	TRBJ2-3	-	TGTGCCAGCAGCTTGGGGGCTTCCGGGATTTGGTCCACAGATACGCAGTATTTT	CASSLGASGIWSTDTQYF
TRBV5-1	-	TRBJ1-1	many	TGCGCCAGCAGCGGGGGACACCCGAACACTGAAGCTTTCTTT	CASSGGHPNTEAFF
TRBV25-1	TRBD1	TRBJ2-4	-	TGTGTCAGCAGTGAGGACAGGGTGGGGAAAAACATTCAGTACTTC	CVSSEDRVGKNIQYF
TRBV4-1	TRBD2	TRBJ2-5	few	TGCGCCAGCAGCTTTACCGGGACTAGCACGAAGACCCAGTACTTC	CASSFTGTSTKTQYF
TRBV20-1	-	TRBJ1-2	many	TGCAGTGCTAGAGATCACGCAGGGGCCGACTATGGCTACACCTTC	CSARDHAGADYGYTF
TRBV29-1	-	TRBJ1-1	many	TGCAGCGTTGCAGTCCCCAGGGCGCTAACTGAAGCTTTCTTT	CSVAVPRALTEAFF
TRBV28	-	TRBJ2-4	many	TGTGCCAGCAGTTTATATGGGACCGGGGAAATTCAGTACTTC	CASSLYGTGEIQYF
TRBV2	-	TRBJ2-3	many	TGTGCCAGCTTCCAGGTCCTTCTGACAGCAGATACGCAGTATTTT	CASFQVLLTADTQYF
TRBV7-2	TRBD2	TRBJ2-5	-	TGTGCCAGCAGCTCTGGACTAGCGGGAGTACAAGAGACCCAGTACTTC	CASSSGLAGVQETQYF
TRBV19	-	TRBJ2-7	many	TGTGCCAGTAGTCTTAGCGGAAGAAACTACGAGCAGTACTTC	CASSLSGRNYEQYF
TRBV6-1	TRBD1	TRBJ1-5	many	TGTGCCAGCAGTAACCACAGGGGAGGTCAGCCCCAGCATTTT	CASSNHRGGQPQHF
TRBV29-1	TRBD2	TRBJ2-1	many	TGCAGCGTTGTAAGAGGACTAGCGGGAGGTCAGGGCCGCAATGAGCAGTTCTTC	CSVVRGLAGGQGRNEQFF
TRBV11-3	TRBD1	TRBJ1-1	-	TGTGCCAGCAGCTTCGGCCCGGGACAGGCTTTCTTT	CASSFGPGQAFF